Listed here are 10 T cell receptor beta chains from one sample, sequenced in a study of cytotoxic CD8 clonotypes in ibrutinib-treated CLL. Libraries were prepared by immunoSEQ multiplex PCR; TCRdb keeps only in-frame clonotypes and omits some of them. The data hold about 160,000 clones, with 70% to 85% observed a single time. The sample consisted of PBMCs, taken after 24 months of ibrutinib treatment. The receptor source for this set is a human donor with chronic lymphocytic leukemia.

The chain combines TRBV19 with TRBJ2-1; 7 bases are a match to TRBD2. Germline CDR1 reads LNHDA; CDR2 reads SQIVND (reference sequence). The CDR3 extends over 14 amino acids. The J segment lost 6 bases and the V segment lost 5 bases, leaving 7 bases of the junction unmatched. CDR3 in amino acids: CASSRGLVRNEQFF. The CDR3 bases are TGTGCCAGTAGTCGTGGACTAGTGCGCAATGAGCAGTTCTTC.

V gene TRBV6-5 combines with J gene TRBJ1-3, with 8 bases lining up with TRBD1. This CDR3 has 14 amino acids. V was clipped by 2 bases and J by 6 bases; unmatched bases: 3. The V gene's germline CDR1 is MNHEY and CDR2 SVGAGI. CDR3 sequence reads: CASSYDRGKNTIYF. The CDR3 DNA sequence: TGTGCCAGCAGTTACGACAGGGGTAAAAACACCATATATTTT.

The chain couples TRBV7-9 to TRBJ2-7; no clear D. The CDR3 spans 14 residues. The ends were cut back, 2 bases at V and 2 bases at J, with 10 bases in the middle. Germline loops: CDR1 SEHNR, CDR2 FQNEAQ (reference sequence). DNA for the CDR3: TGTGCCAGCAGCTTAAGTGGAATCCCCTACGAGCAGTACTTC. Its protein is CASSLSGIPYEQYF.

The chain joins TRBV18 to TRBJ2-1; TRBD2 matches at 8 bases. V shed 6 bases and J 9 bases; nucleotides not matched to a gene: 7. In germline, CDR1 is KGHSH, CDR2 LQKENI. There are 13 residues in the CDR3. In nucleotides, the CDR3 is TGTGCCAGCTCCAACAGGGCGGGGGGTGAGCAGTTCTTC. The encoded protein is CASSNRAGGEQFF.

DNA for the CDR3: TGTGCCAGCAGCCGCGACAGAGCCTCTGGAAACACCATATATTTT. Protein sequence: CASSRDRASGNTIYF. The V and J genes are TRBV6-5 and TRBJ1-3; possibly TRBD1 for D (5 bases). Per germline, CDR1 MNHEY and CDR2 SVGAGI. This CDR3 contains 15 residues. V was shortened by 6 bases and J by 0 bases, with 12 bases between the two germline ends.

This clone was counted once. The chain couples TRBV30 to TRBJ1-5, with TRBD1 matching over 8 bases. The V segment lost 5 bases and the J segment 3 bases; nucleotides outside the gene matches: 9. The CDR3 covers 15 residues. Germline lookup yields CDR1 GTSNPN and CDR2 SVGIG (reference sequence). CDR3: CAWGGPGQANQPQHF. CDR3 in DNA: TGTGCCTGGGGGGGTCCGGGACAGGCCAATCAGCCCCAGCATTTT.

J is TRBJ2-1 and V is TRBV25-1; TRBD2 aligns across 8 bases. V lost 3 bases to trimming and J lost 4 bases; unmatched junction nucleotides: 8. This CDR3 has 16 amino acids. Germline-derived CDR1 and CDR2 are MGHDK and SYGVNS. The CDR3 here is CASSDASGGWYNEQFF. DNA of the CDR3: TGTGCCAGCAGTGACGCAAGCGGGGGTTGGTACAATGAGCAGTTCTTC.

The chain carries TRBV5-1 and TRBJ1-1, with D tentatively TRBD1 (5 bases). Trimming took off 1 base at V and 6 bases at J, with 16 bases between the two ends. The CDR3 loop spans 15 amino acids. Germline V gives CDR1 SGHRS, CDR2 YFSETQ. This CDR3 is CASSLSAGFGAEAFF. In DNA form, the CDR3 reads TGCGCCAGCAGCTTGAGTGCAGGGTTCGGGGCTGAAGCTTTCTTT.

This clone was seen once. This chain connects TRBV29-1 to TRBJ2-2, with 9 bases lining up with TRBD2. The CDR3 totals 13 residues. The V segment lost 4 bases and the J segment 6 bases; nucleotides outside the gene matches: 3. CDR1 and CDR2 from the germline V gene are SQVTM and ANQGSEA. The CDR3 DNA follows: TGCAGCGTTGGCGGGAGGGCCTCCGGGGAGCTGTTTTTT. Amino acid sequence: CSVGGRASGELFF.

In its sample, this clone was seen once. The genes are TRBV28 and TRBJ1-3, with D possibly being TRBD1 (5 bases). In germline, CDR1 is MDHEN, CDR2 SYDVKM. The V end was cut by 9 bases, the J end by 0 bases, with 15 bases between. CDR3 length: 15 amino acids. CDR3 in DNA: TGTGCCAGTTCAACTGGGGGTTTCTCTGGAAACACCATATATTTT. Residues: CASSTGGFSGNTIYF.